This is a list of T cell receptor beta chains from one sample in a study of T cell repertoires in cytomegalovirus infection. TCRdb independently ran MiXCR on the reads; one entry per CDR3 protein. The sample contains about 600,000 distinct CDR3 sequences, 24% of which appear only once. Input material: CD8+ T cells from PBMCs. The receptors shown here come from a human donor in good health (CMV status not recorded). Some clones in this sample may be carry-over from other donors' samples. CDR3s include the opening cysteine and the closing phenylalanine or tryptophan.

length: 17
V: TRBV20-1
CDR3: CSARASGGPRASNEQFF

length: 14
V: TRBV7-9
CDR3: CASSLGDRYTEAFF

length: 17
V: TRBV2
CDR3: CASSDALEDPVRETQYF

length: 13
V: TRBV29-1
CDR3: CSVGGGLGDTQYF

length: 13
V: TRBV2
CDR3: CASIPIGGVEQFF

length: 14
V: TRBV7-2
CDR3: CASSFILGNTEAFF

length: 14
V: TRBV28
CDR3: CASIPLGVDEKLFF

length: 14
V: TRBV7-6
CDR3: CASSLGSLTAEAFF

length: 17
V: TRBV20-1
CDR3: CSVPAGLAGTVTDTQYF

length: 19
V: TRBV20-1
CDR3: CSARDSGLAGGSSTDTQYF

length: 16
V: TRBV20-1
CDR3: CSAPSGGVSSYNEQFF

length: 14
V: TRBV7-6
CDR3: CASSHPDGRYEQYF

length: 13
V: TRBV5-6
CDR3: CASSLSYPEEAFF

length: 14
V: TRBV29-1
CDR3: CSAGAGTANTEAFF

length: 14
V: TRBV4-3
CDR3: CASSAHGQRTEAFF

length: 12
V: TRBV10-3
CDR3: CAIRVDRYGYTF

length: 14
V: TRBV20-1
CDR3: CSARGQGAWETQYF

length: 17
V: TRBV12-3/TRBV12-4
CDR3: CASRSPLPGAVTGELFF

length: 14
V: TRBV6-2/TRBV6-3
CDR3: CASSFLAGQETQYF

length: 14
V: TRBV10-1
CDR3: CASSETRVNTEAFF

length: 14
V: TRBV12-3/TRBV12-4
CDR3: CASSFLGGNNEQFF

length: 16
V: TRBV9
CDR3: CASSVVPAGGKDTQYF

length: 14
V: TRBV28
CDR3: CASSWTGEEGEAFF

length: 15
V: TRBV6-1
CDR3: CASSRGQGSSYEQYF

length: 11
V: TRBV28
CDR3: CASEDGNEQFF

length: 11
V: TRBV11-2
CDR3: CASSLIREQFF

length: 13
V: TRBV6-9
CDR3: CASSYPAQETQYF

length: 14
V: TRBV19
CDR3: CASSTRVFQETQYF

length: 16
V: TRBV2
CDR3: CASSVPGDPVGTEAFF

length: 15
V: TRBV19
CDR3: CASSNGYGTHNEQFF

length: 16
V: TRBV7-6
CDR3: CASSSDRVAGANVLTF

length: 14
V: TRBV28
CDR3: CASSLVTGTDTQYF

length: 13
V: TRBV7-9
CDR3: CASSSLGFSPLHF

length: 13
V: TRBV7-6
CDR3: CASSLGYNSPLHF

length: 17
V: TRBV9
CDR3: CASSVGGRNLNTGELFF

length: 10
V: TRBV20-1
CDR3: CSGSEDGTAF

length: 15
V: TRBV6-5
CDR3: CASSYGGGGATEAFF

length: 16
V: TRBV7-6
CDR3: CASNPLLAGGGNEQFF

length: 15
V: TRBV28
CDR3: CASSHTGGAGNTIYF

length: 13
V: TRBV7-8
CDR3: CASSATWANEQFF

length: 14
V: TRBV12-3/TRBV12-4
CDR3: CASSFGGLNTEAFF

length: 16
V: TRBV2
CDR3: CASSGEGDGRVETQYF

length: 11
V: TRBV20-1
CDR3: CSARGRQEAFF

length: 12
V: TRBV6-8
CDR3: CASISGTSEAFF

length: 15
V: TRBV7-9
CDR3: CASSYKRGGRETQYF

length: 17
V: TRBV6-2/TRBV6-3
CDR3: CASSYSIGPRGTGELFF

length: 15
V: TRBV29-1
CDR3: CSVEGRQGRDYGYTF

length: 11
V: TRBV29-1
CDR3: CSPMWGPEAFF

length: 17
V: TRBV24-1
CDR3: CATSDWQASGVEETQYF

length: 13
V: TRBV7-8
CDR3: CASSLIPPHEQYF